This T cell receptor (beta chain) was retrieved from a study of PD-1 blockade in classical Hodgkin lymphoma. Study-wide results and caveats: The CD4+ diversity rise by C4D1 was clearest in complete responders. Among the patients, those starting nivolumab under 1 year after ASCT were excluded.

Germline V lookup: CDR1 MNHEY, CDR2 SMNVEV (reference sequence). Trimming at V came to 5 bases and at J to 4 bases, leaving 7 bases not matched to a gene. This CDR3 has 16 amino acids. Here immunoSEQ multiplex PCR was the method, and the copy in TCRdb shows in-frame clones only, minus some. The top ten hold roughly 10% of the sample, which has roughly 7,500 clones, around 64% seen once. Points on this clone: Its specificity is not known.

Time point reported: cycle 4 day 1 (C4D1), after five to seven weeks of nivolumab. Every patient had relapsed following autologous stem cell transplantation, and cohorts differed in brentuximab vedotin exposure. Thawed PBMCs underwent magnetic negative selection to obtain purified CD8+ T cells. Best overall response was complete response, partial response or progressive disease in these relapsed/refractory classical Hodgkin lymphoma patients. The clonotype was recovered from a human donor with classical Hodgkin lymphoma. The V gene is TRBV27, the J gene TRBJ1-3; 11 positions match TRBD1. Sequenced here: CD8+ T cells from blood, sampled before the fourth cycle of nivolumab. CDR3 DNA sequence: TGTGCCAGCAGTCCCGGACAGGGGGCAGGCGGAAACACCATATATTTT. Protein product: CASSPGQGAGGNTIYF.